This T cell receptor beta chain stems from a study of blood T cell repertoires in COVID-19. Study at large: The United States, Italy and Spain provided the acute and convalescent COVID-19 samples. PBMCs, B-cell-depleted T cells, or T cells were the source of the cDNA or gDNA that made up the material.

Per the original methods: Estimation of nucleated cell counts relied on the amplification of reference gene primers. Using immunoSEQ multiplex PCR, the repertoire was profiled, and TCRdb retains in-frame clones only, with some absent. V and J calls and clone size are given by that table; D and trimming were obtained from the DNA. The sample carries a few hundred thousand clones, about nine tenths recorded once. The V gene's germline CDR1 is KGHSH and CDR2 LQKENI. V dropped 3 bases and J dropped 5 bases, with 16 bases sitting between them. CDR3 length: 15 amino acids. This chain connects TRBV18 to TRBJ2-5, with no clear D. This TCR derives from a woman in her thirties who had recovered from COVID-19. The sequencing sample was made of peripheral blood. CDR3 DNA: TGTGCCAGCTCACCGATTAGGAATCTAGAGGAGACCCAGTACTTC. Amino acids: CASSPIRNLEETQYF.